This T cell receptor (beta chain) was sequenced in a study of blood T cell repertoires in COVID-19 (dated by TCRdb to 2018 to 2020). Looking at the study overall: The collaborator samples originated in the United States, Italy and Spain and spanned the acute and convalescent phases of COVID-19. The prospective study material was composed of cDNA or gDNA derived from T cells, B-cell-depleted T cells, or PBMCs. The dataset comprised deeply sampled blood TCRbeta repertoires from subjects exposed to, actively infected with, or recovered from COVID-19. A freely available public database, intended as a resource for researchers studying the immune response to SARS-CoV-2, is where the repertoires were released. The samples were drawn from two sources: the first 160 participants of the ongoing ImmuneRACE study, and 950 to 1,500 subjects contributed by 6 global collaborators. A de-identified subject ID, COVID-19 status, age in years and sex were almost always included in the sample metadata. Where available, HLA class I and class II types were taken from metadata supplied by the sample provider and were not determined by assay-based typing.

The CDR3 has 19 amino acids, counting the end cysteine and phenylalanine. Just the 57-base CDR3 DNA is kept, in frame starting at base 1. Trimming leaves V shorter by 5 bases and J shorter by 2 bases, with the junction holding 15 bases beyond the gene matches. The germline V gene yields KGHSH for CDR1 and LQKENI for CDR2. Findings and caveats that apply to the study as a whole: The quantity of clinical and demographic metadata differed by source and by participant and was supplied without curation.

The collaborating institutions used their own protocols to collect whole blood in K2EDTA tubes. Collaborator samples were shipped for TCRbeta analysis as frozen whole blood, isolated PBMCs, or DNA extracted from either sample type. Points on this clone: Its cognate antigen has yet to be identified. Base qualities are not at hand, and no much larger clone is one base apart.

TCRbeta CDR3 regions were amplified from genomic DNA by means of the immunoSEQ Assay, a bias-controlled multiplex PCR. The study's processing was this. The number of nucleated cells in each sample was estimated by amplification of reference gene primers within the assay. Sequence reads were collapsed and filtered to measure the absolute abundance of every unique TCRbeta CDR3 rearrangement. For each sample, productive Simpson clonality was calculated as the square root of Simpson's diversity index over productive rearrangements. TCRdb obtained this table from immuneACCESS and retained in-frame rearrangements with V and J assigned. These tables miss some clones; where compared with another copy, unresolved V genes account for less than half of the shortfall, and the remainder is unexplained. That table gives V, J and clone size, and the DNA gave D and trimming. The sample contains over 150,000 clones, over 70% of them found a single time. The ten largest clones add up to roughly 2.8% of the sample.

What was sequenced was peripheral blood. The clonotype was recovered from an older woman with acute or convalescent COVID-19. Rearrangement joined TRBV18 to TRBJ1-4; 9 of the junction bases match TRBD1. In nucleotides, the sequence is TGTGCCAGCTCAGAAAGGAGGGGACAGGGAAGGATCACTAATGAAAAACTGTTTTTT. This encodes CASSERRGQGRITNEKLFF. Here the CDR3 is joined to the reference TRBV18 and TRBJ1-4 genes, and the full variable domain is: NAGVMQNPRHLVRRRGQEARLRCSPMKGHSHVYWYRQLPEEGLKFMVYLQKENIIDESGMPKERFSAEFPKEGPSILRIQQVVRGDSAAYFCASSERRGQGRITNEKLFFGSGTQLSVL.